Below are 16 T cell receptor beta chains sequenced from a single sample in a study of T cells in Graves' hyperthyroidism and ophthalmopathy. Using RNA transcripts as the source, TCR beta CDR3 regions were amplified. The HTBI primer set served for first-round RT-PCR of the TCR CDR3. Each CDR3 protein gets one entry after TCRdb re-called the multiplex PCR reads with MiXCR. This table has more than 40,000 distinct CDR3 sequences, 49% appearing once. Sequencing used peripheral blood or thyroid tissue (not recorded which). These receptors were taken from a woman aged 50 to 60 with Graves' hyperthyroidism.

In this sample, this clonotype turned up many times. The gene calls are TRBV4-3 and TRBJ2-7, with D perhaps matching TRBD2 (6 bases). Germline V gene lookup returns CDR1 LGHNA and CDR2 YSLEER. The CDR3 is made up of 14 amino acids. Trimming pared 0 bases from V and 2 bases from J, leaving 8 bases between. The CDR3 protein is CASSQEAGPYEQYF. CDR3 nucleotide sequence: TGCGCCAGCAGCCAAGAGGCGGGGCCCTACGAGCAGTACTTC.

This clonotype was recorded at least ten times. The V call is TRBV6-1, the J call TRBJ1-2, with D possibly TRBD1 on 5 matching bases. Trimming shortened V by 7 bases and J by 8 bases, and 14 bases separated the two germline ends. The germline gives CDR1 MNHNS, CDR2 SASEGT. CDR3 length equals 12 residues. The CDR3 sequence: CASTDRDGGYTF. The CDR3 coding sequence is TGTGCCAGCACCGATAGGGACGGCGGCTACACCTTC.

Ten or more counts support this clonotype. This may be a read error: a much more frequent sequence differs by one nucleotide. The chain has TRBV5-4 and TRBJ2-5; TRBD2 matches at 8 bases. The CDR3 is 14 amino acids. Germline lookup yields CDR1 SGHNT and CDR2 YYREEE (reference sequence). CDR3 region: CASSQSGSQEAQYF. The DNA of the CDR3 is TGTGCCAGCAGCCAAAGCGGGAGCCAAGAGGCCCAGTACTTC. Using reference TRBV5-4 and TRBJ2-5 for the parts outside the CDR3, the full variable domain is ETGVTQSPTHLIKTRGQQVTLRCSSQSGHNTVSWYQQALGQGPQFIFQYYREEENGRGNFPPRFSGLQFPNYSSELNVNALELDDSALYLCASSQSGSQEAQYFGPGTRLLVL.

This clonotype was counted ten times or more. This chain joins TRBV6-1 and TRBJ2-7; D unresolved. V lost 7 bases to trimming and J lost 3 bases, with 13 bases between them. This CDR3 is built from 13 residues. CDR1 and CDR2 (germline): MNHNS, SASEGT. This chain's CDR3 is CASTITLDYEQYF. CDR3 bases: TGTGCCAGCACTATAACACTCGACTACGAGCAGTACTTC.

As for this clonotype: The junction departs from the called germline gene at one end, perhaps through a read error. The rearrangement uses TRBV25-1 and TRBJ1-2; D uncertain. CDR1 and CDR2 from the germline V gene are MGHDK and SYGVNS. This CDR3 spans 16 amino acids. DNA for the CDR3: TGTGCCAGCAGTGCTAGAGATAGGGCGACTTCCTATGACTACACCTTC. Translated, it gives CASSARDRATSYDYTF.

This chain connects TRBV10-3 to TRBJ2-5; 8 nucleotides match TRBD2. This CDR3 region has 14 residues. V lost 8 bases, J lost 5 bases, and 10 bases stayed unmatched. Germline V gene sequence: CDR1 ENHRY, CDR2 SYGVKD. The CDR3 DNA is TGTGCCATCGGCTCAGCGGGAGATTTGGAGACCCAGTACTTC. Translation gives CAIGSAGDLETQYF.

This chain joins TRBV6-5 and TRBJ2-7; the match to TRBD1 covers 8 bases. The germline V gene has CDR1 MNHEY and CDR2 SVGAGI. V trimming: 8 bases; J trimming: 4 bases; junction bases outside the gene matches: 10. The CDR3 sequence is 14 residues long. CDR3 protein: CASLTWTGSYEQYF. Written as DNA, the CDR3 is TGTGCCAGCCTTACTTGGACAGGGAGTTACGAGCAGTACTTC.

The gene calls are TRBV7-8 and TRBJ2-5; 9 bases fit TRBD1. Germline V gives CDR1 SGHVS, CDR2 FQNEAQ. CDR3 length: 16 residues. Germline trimming cut 4 bases from V and 0 bases from J; bases unmatched to any gene: 6. Written as DNA, the CDR3 is TGTGCCAGCAGCTCCCCGACAGGGGGATACCAAGAGACCCAGTACTTC. Translation: CASSSPTGGYQETQYF.

The rearrangement links TRBV10-3 to TRBJ1-2, with 7 bases matching TRBD1. The CDR3 is made up of 13 amino acids. Per germline, CDR1 ENHRY and CDR2 SYGVKD. V lost 6 bases to trimming and J lost 6 bases; unmatched junction nucleotides: 7. CDR3 sequence reads: CAIRAAGGNGYTF. As DNA, the CDR3 is TGTGCCATCAGGGCCGCAGGGGGTAATGGCTACACCTTC.

CDR3: CASWGQGVAYEQYF. The CDR3 DNA is TGTGCCAGTTGGGGCCAGGGGGTCGCCTACGAGCAGTACTTC. The chain links TRBV10-3 to TRBJ2-7; TRBD1 matches at 7 bases. CDR3 length: 14 amino acids. Germline V gene data show CDR1 as ENHRY and CDR2 as SYGVKD. The ends lost 10 bases at V and 2 bases at J; junction bases unmatched: 11.

In its sample, this clonotype was seen a few times. The V call is TRBV20-1, the J call TRBJ1-5; D uncertain. Germline V gene data show CDR1 as DFQATT and CDR2 as SNEGSKA (reference sequence). This CDR3 has 13 amino acids. V was clipped by 1 base and J by 3 bases, with 7 bases between them. The CDR3, as DNA: TGCAGTGCTAGAGGAGTCTACAATCAGCCCCAGCATTTT. It encodes CSARGVYNQPQHF.

The chain employs TRBV20-1 and TRBJ1-2, with D perhaps matching TRBD1 (5 bases). The CDR3 spans 13 residues. CDR1 DFQATT and CDR2 SNEGSKA come from the germline V gene (reference sequence). Trimming stripped 4 bases from V and 4 bases from J, with 13 bases between. The CDR3 DNA reads TGCAGTGCTATTGCCGGGACGGCCTATGGCTACACCTTC. Amino acid sequence: CSAIAGTAYGYTF.

In its sample, this clonotype is medium-sized. The J gene is TRBJ2-7, the V gene TRBV20-1; D is unresolved. This CDR3 contains 11 residues. Germline CDR1 is DFQATT and CDR2 is SNEGSKA (reference sequence). V lost 3 bases to trimming and J lost 3 bases, with 6 bases between them. The CDR3 DNA reads as TGCAGTGCTAGGCAGGACTACGAGCAGTACTTC. Amino acid sequence: CSARQDYEQYF.

This clonotype occurred once. A read error may be the cause here, since a much bigger clone is one base away. As DNA, the CDR3 is TGTGCCGGCAGTCATCCAGCGTTGGGCTCTGGAAACACCATATATTTT. It encodes CAGSHPALGSGNTIYF. The chain combines TRBV7-3 with TRBJ1-3; D is undetermined. There are 16 residues in the CDR3. Germline V gene data show CDR1 as SGHTA and CDR2 as FQGTGA.

This clonotype was seen repeatedly, ten times or more. The genes are TRBV20-1 and TRBJ2-6, with D unresolved. The germline V gene encodes CDR1 DFQATT and CDR2 SNEGSKA (reference sequence). The V end was cut by 4 bases, the J end by 2 bases, with 12 bases between. CDR3 length equals 15 residues. CDR3 protein: CSATRRTTGANVLTF. The DNA of the CDR3 is TGCAGTGCTACCCGCCGGACGACTGGGGCCAACGTCCTGACTTTC.

This clonotype was detected ten times or more. The J gene is TRBJ1-1, the V gene TRBV4-3; D is ambiguous. The V and J ends lost 1 base and 5 bases respectively, with 11 bases between them. CDR1 and CDR2 from the germline V gene are LGHNA and YSLEER. The CDR3 is 14 residues long. CDR3 protein: CASSQGLVQTEAFF. CDR3 sequence (DNA): TGCGCCAGCAGCCAAGGCCTGGTTCAAACTGAAGCTTTCTTT.